A selection of T cell receptor beta chains follows, all from one sample in a study of T cell responses to AZD1222 COVID-19 vaccine. The protocol was immunoSEQ multiplex PCR, while the TCRdb copy is restricted to in-frame clones and leaves out a portion. Of 130,000 to 150,000 clones listed, more than 85% are singletons. This specimen consisted of peripheral blood, obtained on day 0 of AZD1222 vaccination. These receptors all stem from an adult in good health. The CDR3 runs from the conserved cysteine through the conserved F or W. A D gene is named only where the DNA matches it firmly. The size field is filled for only some rows; it gives once, few, many or a size class.

j_call v_call d_call clone_size cdr3_nt cdr3_aa
TRBJ1-3 TRBV21-1 NA NA TGTGCCAGCAGCATTGAGGGGTGCACCATATATTTT CASSIEGCTIYF
TRBJ2-3 TRBV13 NA NA TGTGCCAGCAGCCCGACCACCGACAGGACCGAACGCACAGATACGCAGTATTTT CASSPTTDRTERTDTQYF
TRBJ2-1 TRBV19 NA NA TGTGCCAGTAGAAGTGTTGACAGTGACAATGAGCAGTTCTTC CASRSVDSDNEQFF
TRBJ1-5 TRBV6-5 NA NA TGTGCCAGCAGTCAGACAGGTTTAAGCAATCAGCCCCAGCATTTT CASSQTGLSNQPQHF
TRBJ2-5 TRBV29-1 NA NA TGCAGCGTTGGATCGGGTTGGGAGACCCAGTACTTC CSVGSGWETQYF
TRBJ1-3 TRBV19 NA NA TGTGCCAGTAGTATAGACATGAACTCTGGAAACACCATATATTTT CASSIDMNSGNTIYF
TRBJ2-5 TRBV25-1 NA NA TGTGCCAGCAGTGAATCGGCGGAGACCCAGTACTTC CASSESAETQYF
TRBJ1-2 TRBV7-2 TRBD1 NA TGTGCCAGCACAAAACGGGGGACAGTCTATGGCTACACCTTC CASTKRGTVYGYTF
TRBJ1-5 TRBV7-9 NA NA TGTGCCAGCAGCTTAGGGAATGGGGGGAATCAGCCCCAGCATTTT CASSLGNGGNQPQHF
TRBJ2-3 TRBV6-2/TRBV6-3 NA few TGTGCCAGCAGTTACTCGGGGTATACGCAGTATTTT CASSYSGYTQYF
TRBJ1-6 TRBV9 NA NA TGTGCCAGCAGCGTAGACAGGGCGGGCAATTCACCCCTCCACTTT CASSVDRAGNSPLHF
TRBJ2-1 TRBV5-1 TRBD2 NA TGCGCCAGCAGCTTCCTAGCGGGAGGTGACAATGAGCAGTTCTTC CASSFLAGGDNEQFF
TRBJ1-2 TRBV3-1/TRBV3-2 NA once TGTGCCAGCAGCCAGGGGGCCCGTGGCTACACCTTC CASSQGARGYTF
TRBJ2-1 TRBV6-1 NA once TGTGCCAGCAGTGTAGCAAGAAGTTACAATGAGCAGTTCTTC CASSVARSYNEQFF
TRBJ1-6 TRBV7-2 NA NA TGTGCCAGCAGCTGGGGCGGCAGTAATTCACCCCTCCACTTT CASSWGGSNSPLHF
TRBJ2-7 TRBV5-1 NA NA TGCGCCAGCAGGGACCTAGCTTACGAGCAGTACTTC CASRDLAYEQYF
TRBJ1-1 TRBV7-9 NA once TGTGCCAGCAGCTTAGGCCGCGGACCGAACACTGAAGCTTTCTTT CASSLGRGPNTEAFF
TRBJ2-2 TRBV4-2 TRBD2 NA TGTGCCAGCAGCCAAGGTTTGGCTAGCGGGAGGGGAACCGGGGAGCTGTTTTTT CASSQGLASGRGTGELFF
TRBJ2-1 TRBV4-2 TRBD2 NA TGTGCCAGCAGCCAGGAGACTAGCGGGGGGAACAATGAGCAGTTCTTC CASSQETSGGNNEQFF
TRBJ2-1 TRBV19 TRBD2 NA TGTGCCAGTATCGCGCGGGGGGGAAGCTCCTACAATGAGCAGTTCTTC CASIARGGSSYNEQFF
TRBJ2-3 TRBV21-1 NA NA TGTGCCAGCAGCAAAGTAAACGGTTACAACACAGATACGCAGTATTTT CASSKVNGYNTDTQYF